What follows is one T cell receptor (beta chain) and its context. This clone was picked up a small number of times. Its antigen is currently not known. No base qualities exist here, and no much larger clone lies one base off it. Each donor gave one peripheral blood draw, roughly 0.11 L on average, collected into heparinised tubes. A BD FACSAria II was used to sort naive, central memory, regulatory and stem cell-like memory CD4+ T cells with a panel that included CD45RO, CCR7, CD25, CD127, CD95 and CD27. All sorted populations exceeded 95% purity. Right away, PBMCs were isolated by Lymphoprep density gradient centrifugation and were stained directly, with no culture step. Samples were stained and sorted in pairs, with one healthy donor and one patient per experiment, so that batch effects were minimized. Inclusive of the bounding cysteine and phenylalanine, the CDR3 is 15 residues long. The CDR3 DNA has 45 bases and is translated from base 1. Trimming at the junction amounts to 1 base on V and 8 bases on J, and the germline ends lie 18 bases apart. CDR1 GTSNPN and CDR2 SVGIG are derived from the germline V gene (reference sequence).

The sample originates from a study of beta chain features in type 1 diabetes (dated by TCRdb to 2016 to 2019). For the wider study: Patients and healthy donors did not differ in mean age, gender distribution, total cell number or subset yield. Naive and central memory subsets were obtained from all 30 or so donors, but regulatory and stem cell-like memory subsets were isolated from only 8 patients and roughly eight healthy donors. A total of 90 million to 140 million sorted cells were examined across all samples, and RNA yield correlated strongly with the number of cells per subset. The study compared the TCRB repertoires of sorted circulating CD4+ T cell subsets in recently diagnosed type 1 diabetes patients with those in matched healthy donors. Overall study results and their limits: HLA sub-analyses involved small numbers of individuals, so any influence of HLA type on TCRB rearrangement remained unresolved. Shorter templates might be favored by PCR, yet because patient and control samples were amplified and corrected together, any such skew would affect both groups equally. Because cDNA was sequenced instead of genomic DNA, highly expressing activated cells could be over-represented, though the groups showed no difference in activation or CD3 levels. Patients with type 1 diabetes made fewer insertions and deleted more nucleotides at VDJ recombination sites, implying thymic rearrangement abnormalities. Type 1 diabetes patients showed a moderate but significant shortening of TCRB CDR3 length in all four CD4+ subsets. Naive, central memory and regulatory TCRB repertoires appeared to be more alike among patients than among healthy donors.

The entire amount of isolated RNA was reverse transcribed using the High Capacity cDNA Reverse Transcription Kit, so the sequenced TCRB transcripts were expressed ones. Deep immunoSEQ sequencing was performed on naive, central memory and regulatory T cell samples, with an average of roughly 3.5 million total reads per sample. Sorted cells were lysed in RLT buffer and RNA was extracted with DNase-treated RNeasy Micro or Mini kits, depending on cell number. To prevent cross-contamination, each cell subset was processed individually, whereas patient and healthy donor samples were processed jointly. Using the immunoSEQ multiplex PCR, TCRB sequences were amplified from cDNA into 87-bp fragments spanning the CDR3 region. Sequencing of the amplicons was done on the Illumina HiSeq platform. The original methods were these. Synthetic template baselines were used to correct PCR bias computationally, reads within Hamming distance 2 were collapsed together, and singletons that could not be merged were discarded. Reads were aligned to IMGT to assign V, D and J genes, CDR3 length, and insertions or deletions at six rearrangement sites. Within each subset, clonotype counts were normalized to the number of sorted cells before true diversity and Gini coefficients were calculated with the tcR R package. Repertoire sharing was quantified using the overlap coefficient calculated on TCRB nucleotide sequences. As a proxy for the pre-selection repertoire, out-of-frame TCRB sequences from naive cells were analyzed. TCRdb limited this immuneACCESS table to in-frame rearrangements with V and J called. A share of clones is missing; checked studies link under half to unresolved V genes, and the rest is unexplained. D and trimming come from the DNA, and the V and J calls and clone size come from that table. This sample is represented by around 430,000 clones; about 30% of them were singletons. 0.05% to 0.07% of the sample lies in the top ten.

The sequenced material came from naive CD4+ T cells from blood. The sample's cell subset or site, from its label and the paper: true naive CD4+ T cells. This clonotype was sampled from a young man in good health. This receptor chain uses TRBV30 and TRBJ2-4; the D element might be TRBD1 or TRBD2, as each aligns at 6 bases. The DNA is TGTGCCTGGAGTGGGGGGGCAGGTACAGGGTACATTCAGTACTTC. This gives the protein CAWSGGAGTGYIQYF.